Listed below are T cell receptor beta chains from one sample, sequenced in a study of graft-versus-host responses after intestinal transplantation. Antigens for these TCRs are unknown. Clones were read by immunoSEQ multiplex PCR, and TCRdb kept only the in-frame ones, dropping some. The sample has 90,000 to 150,000 clones, approximately 95% seen once. The sample in question was unstimulated CD8+ T cells sorted from spleen or lymph node cells, obtained before intestinal transplant. All receptors derive from a human donor who received an intestinal transplant. CDR3s include the opening cysteine and the closing phenylalanine or tryptophan. A D gene is named only where the DNA matches it firmly. The size of a clone is reported for some rows only, either as once, few or many, or as a class for expanded clones.

v_call,cdr3_length,j_call,clone_size,d_call,cdr3_nt,cdr3_aa
TRBV7-8,16,TRBJ2-1,NA,TRBD2,TGTGCCAGCAGCGTAGCGGGGGGAGTGTTGGACAATGAGCAGTTCTTC,CASSVAGGVLDNEQFF
TRBV7-8,15,TRBJ1-5,once,TRBD1,TGTGCCAGCAGCGCATCACAGGGGGGTGGGCAGCCCCAGCATTTT,CASSASQGGGQPQHF
TRBV5-6,15,TRBJ1-5,NA,TRBD1,TGTGCCAGCAGCGTTCAAACAGGGGGGAATCAGCCCCAGCATTTT,CASSVQTGGNQPQHF
TRBV28,13,TRBJ2-7,NA,NA,TGTGCCAGCAGTTCACAGGGGGGGAACGAGCAGTACTTC,CASSSQGGNEQYF
TRBV28,16,TRBJ1-4,once,NA,TGTGCCAGCAGTTCTCTTCGACCATTCCACTGGGGGAAACTGTTTTTT,CASSSLRPFHWGKLFF
TRBV5-1,15,TRBJ1-5,NA,NA,TGCGCCAGCAGCTCGGACGGAAATAGCAATCAGCCCCAGCATTTT,CASSSDGNSNQPQHF
TRBV4-2,15,TRBJ2-2,NA,TRBD2,TGTGCCAGCAGCCTAGCCGGGGGAGGGTCCGGGGAGCTGTTTTTT,CASSLAGGGSGELFF
TRBV5-8,14,TRBJ2-7,NA,NA,TGTGCCAGCAGCGTGGGGGTCGCAATCGACGAGCAGTACTTC,CASSVGVAIDEQYF
TRBV7-9,16,TRBJ1-5,NA,NA,TGTGCCAGCAGCTTAGGCTGGGCAGGGAGAAATCAGCCCCAGCATTTT,CASSLGWAGRNQPQHF
TRBV9,14,TRBJ1-2,NA,TRBD1,TGTGCCAGCACCCGAGGACAGGAGGACTATGGCTACACCTTC,CASTRGQEDYGYTF
TRBV27,12,TRBJ1-1,NA,NA,TGTGCCAGCAGTTTACCCGGTGCTGAAGCTTTCTTT,CASSLPGAEAFF
TRBV27,16,TRBJ2-7,NA,NA,TGTGCCAGCAGTCCGAGACAACAGGACTTAGTGCGCGAGCAGTACTTC,CASSPRQQDLVREQYF
TRBV28,16,TRBJ2-3,NA,TRBD2,TGTGCCAGCAGTTTCTGGGTTAGCGGGTCCACAGATACGCAGTATTTT,CASSFWVSGSTDTQYF
TRBV20-1,11,TRBJ2-7,NA,TRBD2,TGCGCGGGACTAGAATTCTACGAGCAGTACTTC,CAGLEFYEQYF
TRBV28,14,TRBJ1-2,NA,NA,TGTGCCAGCAGTTTATCCGGGACTAACTATGGCTACACCTTC,CASSLSGTNYGYTF
TRBV5-8,15,TRBJ2-7,NA,TRBD2,TGTGCCAGCAGCCCCGAGGCTAGCGGGAGGTCCGAGCAGTACTTC,CASSPEASGRSEQYF
TRBV5-1,13,TRBJ2-1,NA,NA,TGCGCCAGCACTGGGCACTTCTACAATGAGCAGTTCTTC,CASTGHFYNEQFF
TRBV29-1,14,TRBJ2-1,NA,TRBD2,TGCAGCGTCTTTGGGACTAGCGGGAGGAATGAGCAGTTCTTC,CSVFGTSGRNEQFF
TRBV19,15,TRBJ2-7,once,TRBD1,TGTGCCAGTAGTCCCGGGACAGGGGGCTCCTACGAGCAGTACTTC,CASSPGTGGSYEQYF
TRBV28,11,TRBJ2-7,NA,NA,TGTGCCAGCAGTTTAGGCACCGGGCAGTACTTC,CASSLGTGQYF
TRBV29-1,14,TRBJ1-1,NA,NA,TGCAGCGTGCGATCGGGCAGCATGAACACTGAAGCTTTCTTT,CSVRSGSMNTEAFF
TRBV6-1,14,TRBJ2-1,NA,TRBD2,TGTGCCAGCAGTGAATCCTGGACTAGTCATGAGCAGTTCTTC,CASSESWTSHEQFF
TRBV27,14,TRBJ1-6,NA,TRBD1,TGTGCCAGCAGTCCCGGGACAGCTTTTGCACCCCTCCACTTT,CASSPGTAFAPLHF
TRBV7-9,13,TRBJ2-1,NA,NA,TGTGCCAGCAGCTCCGTACAGTGGGGGATAGGGTTCTTC,CASSSVQWGIGFF
TRBV13,15,TRBJ2-7,NA,TRBD1,TGTGCCAGCAGCTCCCGGGGACAGGAGTACGACGAGCAGTACTTC,CASSSRGQEYDEQYF
TRBV7-2,15,TRBJ1-3,NA,NA,TGTGCCAGCAGCCCCTGGTCTTCGGCTGGAAACACCATATATTTT,CASSPWSSAGNTIYF
TRBV9,16,TRBJ2-4,NA,TRBD1,TGTGCCAGCAGCGGGGAGACAGGGGGTGTTTTTAGCATTCAGTACTTC,CASSGETGGVFSIQYF
TRBV28,16,TRBJ2-7,NA,NA,TGTGCCAGCAGTACCCAGGGCATTGGCTTCTCCTACGAGCAGTACTTC,CASSTQGIGFSYEQYF
TRBV25-1,13,TRBJ2-7,NA,NA,TGTGCCAGCAGTGCAAACGCAGGCGCCGAGCAGTACTTC,CASSANAGAEQYF
TRBV28,17,TRBJ2-7,NA,TRBD2,TGTGCCAGCAGTTTAGAGGTAGCGGGAGGCCCCTCCTACGAGCAGTACTTC,CASSLEVAGGPSYEQYF
TRBV28,11,TRBJ2-1,NA,NA,TGTGCCAGCAGTTTAGACTTAGAGCAGTTCTTC,CASSLDLEQFF
TRBV6-5,15,TRBJ1-1,NA,TRBD1,TGTGCCAGCAGGGCGTCCGGGACAGGGGGTTCGGAAGCTTTCTTT,CASRASGTGGSEAFF
TRBV7-9,13,TRBJ2-2,once,NA,TGTGCCAGCAGCTTAAGTAACACCGGGGAGCTGTTTTTT,CASSLSNTGELFF
TRBV16,15,TRBJ2-7,NA,NA,TGTGCCAGCAGCCAATCCGCGGGTCGACCCTACGAGCAGTACTTC,CASSQSAGRPYEQYF
TRBV5-6,13,TRBJ2-7,NA,TRBD1,TGTGCCAGCAGCTGGACCTCGACAGGGGGGGAAGTTTTC,CASSWTSTGGEVF
TRBV28,14,TRBJ2-7,NA,NA,TGTGCCAGCAGTTTCCGTCTCTCCGGGGGAGAGCAGTACTTC,CASSFRLSGGEQYF
TRBV5-1,15,TRBJ2-7,NA,TRBD2,TGCGCCAGCAGCTTGGTGAGCGGGAGTGTGAAAGAGCAGTACTTC,CASSLVSGSVKEQYF
TRBV9,13,TRBJ2-1,NA,NA,TGTGCCAGCAGCGTAAATAGCTACAATGAGCAGTTCTTC,CASSVNSYNEQFF
TRBV7-9,16,TRBJ2-1,once,NA,TGTGCCAGCAGCTTAGGGGGGACAAGTCCCTACAATGAGCAGTTCTTC,CASSLGGTSPYNEQFF
TRBV10-1,13,TRBJ2-7,NA,NA,TGCGCCAGCAGTGAGTCCGAAAACTACGAGCAGTACTTC,CASSESENYEQYF
TRBV5-4,14,TRBJ2-4,NA,NA,TGTGCCAGCAGCCCAGGGGAAACCAAAAACATTCAGTACTTC,CASSPGETKNIQYF